Each of the 30 T cell receptor beta chains below was sequenced from the same sample in a study of shared clonotypes between healthy human individuals. Data came from immunoSEQ multiplex PCR; TCRdb stores just in-frame clones and leaves some out. The sample records about 1 million clones, approximately 76% being singletons. Sequenced material: memory CD4+ T cells sorted from blood. Subset of the sample: CD45RA-negative fraction. These receptors originate from a man between 18 and 35 years old in good health.

There are many counts of this clone. The V gene is TRBV28, the J gene TRBJ1-1; D ambiguous. Deletions cut 8 bases from V and 0 bases from J, with 13 bases between. In germline, CDR1 is MDHEN, CDR2 SYDVKM. The CDR3 runs 14 residues. Here the CDR3 DNA reads TGTGCCAGCGGATACGGGCCAATGAACACTGAAGCTTTCTTT. It encodes CASGYGPMNTEAFF.

Regarding this clone: A far larger clone is a single base away, which makes a read error likely. The CDR3 reads CAGSLADTDTQYF. The CDR3 DNA reads as TGTGCCGGCAGCTTAGCGGATACAGATACGCAGTATTTT. The V gene is TRBV7-8, the J gene TRBJ2-3; D is possibly TRBD2 (6 bases). CDR1 and CDR2 (germline): SGHVS, FQNEAQ. The CDR3 consists of 13 residues.

CDR3 nucleotides: TGTGCCAGCCTTACCCGCGGGGAGCTGTTTTTT. It translates to CASLTRGELFF. J is TRBJ2-2 and V is TRBV6-1; the D is unclear. The V and J ends lost 8 bases and 7 bases respectively, with 8 bases between them. CDR1 MNHNS and CDR2 SASEGT come from the germline V gene. This CDR3 contains 11 residues.

This clone was seen only a few times. J is TRBJ2-3 and V is TRBV18; D gene uncertain. The V and J ends lost 6 bases and 2 bases respectively, with 15 bases between them. Germline V CDR1 and CDR2: KGHSH, LQKENI. The CDR3 has 15 residues. CDR3 loop: CASSSSSPFTDTQYF. In DNA, the CDR3 is TGTGCCAGCTCTTCATCCAGCCCCTTCACAGATACGCAGTATTTT.

This chain uses TRBV5-1 with TRBJ2-3; D unclear. Germline values: CDR1 SGHRS, CDR2 YFSETQ. This CDR3 contains 15 residues. With 0 bases removed from V and 2 bases from J, the gap between germline ends came to 10 bases. The CDR3 sequence: CASSLAPASTDTQYF. Written as DNA, the CDR3 is TGCGCCAGCAGCTTGGCGCCAGCCTCCACAGATACGCAGTATTTT.

The rearrangement uses TRBV27 and TRBJ2-1, with TRBD1 as a possible D gene (6 bases). CDR3 length equals 12 residues. Germline V lookup: CDR1 MNHEY, CDR2 SMNVEV (reference sequence). V gave up 10 bases and J gave up 2 bases, with 9 bases separating them. CDR3 DNA sequence: TGTGCCACCAGGACAGCCTACAATGAGCAGTTCTTC. Encoded protein: CATRTAYNEQFF.

The CDR3 DNA reads TGTGCCAGCAGCGTCGACTCTAGCGGAGCCTACGAGCAGTACTTC. Amino acids: CASSVDSSGAYEQYF. The chain has TRBV2 and TRBJ2-7; 7 bases map to TRBD2. The CDR3 contains 15 residues. After removal of 6 bases from V and 2 bases from J, the junction contained 10 bases not matched to a gene. The germline V gene encodes CDR1 SNHLY and CDR2 FYNNEI. The whole variable domain, remainder taken from reference TRBV2 and TRBJ2-7, is EPEVTQTPSHQVTQMGQEVILRCVPISNHLYFYWYRQILGQKVEFLVSFYNNEISEKSEIFDDQFSVERPDGSNFTLKIRSTKLEDSAMYFCASSVDSSGAYEQYFGPGTRLTVT.

Points on this clone: The sample contains more than one DNA sequence encoding this CDR3. CDR3 DNA sequence: TGTGCCAGCAGCGTAGAGGGGAATTCACCCCTCCACTTT. Translation gives CASSVEGNSPLHF. This chain uses TRBV9 with TRBJ1-6; D may be TRBD1 (5 bases). The CDR3 extends over 13 amino acids. Per the germline V gene, CDR1 is SGDLS and CDR2 is YYNGEE. The V and J ends lost 0 bases and 7 bases respectively, with 5 bases between them.

This chain uses TRBV2 with TRBJ2-3; D could derive from TRBD1 or TRBD2 (5 bases each). The CDR3 consists of 14 residues. Trimming cost V 3 bases and J 7 bases, with 14 bases left between them. CDR1 is SNHLY, CDR2 FYNNEI, per germline. For the CDR3, the DNA is TGTGCCAGCAGTGAGGGACGGAGTGTGAATACGCAGTATTTT. It codes for CASSEGRSVNTQYF.

The table lists this clone with a few counts. V usage is TRBV25-1 and J usage is TRBJ1-1; D remains unclear. CDR1 is MGHDK, CDR2 SYGVNS, per germline. Trimming took off 2 bases at V and 2 bases at J, with 9 bases between the two ends. The CDR3 extends over 14 amino acids. The CDR3 nucleotides read TGTGCCAGCAGTGAAACCGACGGTAACACTGAAGCTTTCTTT. Translating gives CASSETDGNTEAFF.

Concerning this clone itself: The same CDR3 is also encoded by other DNA sequences in this sample. The chain links TRBV29-1 to TRBJ2-1, with TRBD2 as a possible D gene (6 bases). V shed 6 bases and J shed 1 base, with 10 bases lying between them. This CDR3 comprises 13 residues. CDR1 is SQVTM and CDR2 is ANQGSEA in the germline V gene. CDR3 residues: CSVGGVSYNEQFF. The CDR3 region has the DNA TGCAGCGTGGGGGGAGTATCCTACAATGAGCAGTTCTTC.

The chain carries TRBV7-3 and TRBJ2-5, with no clear D. Germline CDR1 and CDR2: SGHTA and FQGTGA. This CDR3 is 13 amino acids long. V dropped 4 bases and J dropped 1 base, with 7 bases sitting between them. The CDR3 DNA reads as TGTGCCAGCAGCTCTTTAGTCCAAGAGACCCAGTACTTC. Its translation: CASSSLVQETQYF.

The rearrangement joins TRBV6-6 to TRBJ2-7; perhaps TRBD2 as D (5 bases). The germline V and J ends were trimmed by 7 bases and 7 bases, with 14 bases remaining between them. The CDR3 runs to 12 residues. Germline CDR1 and CDR2: MNHNY and SVGAGI (reference sequence). The DNA for the CDR3 is TGTGCCAGCAACCGAGGGAACGGGGAGCAGTACTTC. It yields the protein CASNRGNGEQYF.

As for this clone: Different DNA sequences within this sample yield the same CDR3. The genes are TRBV2 and TRBJ2-7; the D is unclear. Germline V gene lookup returns CDR1 SNHLY and CDR2 FYNNEI. The V and J ends lost 6 bases and 7 bases respectively, with 10 bases between them. CDR3 size: 11 residues. In DNA, the CDR3 is TGTGCCAGCAGAGGTGGAAGGGAGCAGTACTTC. As protein: CASRGGREQYF. The full variable domain, completed using reference TRBV2 and TRBJ2-7, is EPEVTQTPSHQVTQMGQEVILRCVPISNHLYFYWYRQILGQKVEFLVSFYNNEISEKSEIFDDQFSVERPDGSNFTLKIRSTKLEDSAMYFCASRGGREQYFGPGTRLTVT.

This clone was seen only a few times. This chain connects TRBV10-3 to TRBJ2-2; a weak D match, TRBD2 (5 bases). The V gene lost 11 bases and the J gene lost 4 bases, with 17 bases spanning the gap. This CDR3 is built from 14 residues. The V gene's germline CDR1 is ENHRY and CDR2 SYGVKD. CDR3 bases: TGTGCCCCCGCAAGGTCCCGGGGCACCGGGGAGCTGTTTTTT. It encodes CAPARSRGTGELFF.

This clone was detected only once. The V call is TRBV4-2, the J call TRBJ2-1, with 10 nucleotides matching TRBD1. This CDR3 is built from 16 residues. V gave up 0 bases and J gave up 4 bases; unmatched junction bases: 3. The germline gives CDR1 LGHNA, CDR2 YNFKEQ. CDR3 DNA sequence: TGTGCCAGCAGCCAAGAAGGGACAGGGGCTTACAATGAGCAGTTCTTC. It is translated as CASSQEGTGAYNEQFF.

V is TRBV9 and J is TRBJ1-1; 7 bases line up with TRBD1. The CDR3 has 14 residues. Germline CDR1 reads SGDLS; CDR2 reads YYNGEE. The V gene end was trimmed by 3 bases and the J gene end by 3 bases; junction bases not matched to a gene: 5. CDR3 in DNA: TGTGCCAGCAGCGAGACAGGGAGGCACACTGAAGCTTTCTTT. Translation: CASSETGRHTEAFF.

This clone was detected only a few times. The rearrangement links TRBV2 to TRBJ2-7; 12 bases are a match to TRBD2. The CDR3 length is 13 residues. Germline CDR1 and CDR2: SNHLY and FYNNEI. V lost 8 bases, J lost 4 bases, and 3 bases stayed unmatched. The chain's CDR3 is CASGLAGLYEQYF. In DNA, the CDR3 is TGTGCCAGCGGACTAGCGGGGTTATACGAGCAGTACTTC.

The chain is built from TRBV5-1 and TRBJ1-2; possibly TRBD1 for D (5 bases). The CDR3 length is 14 residues. Germline loops: CDR1 SGHRS, CDR2 YFSETQ. The V and J ends lost 4 bases and 7 bases respectively, with 17 bases between them. The CDR3 loop is CASSPVGGSPGYTF. CDR3 bases: TGCGCCAGCAGCCCGGTTGGGGGGTCCCCTGGCTACACCTTC.

CDR3 bases: TGTGCCAGCAGCTCGGGTGGCAGAACTAATGAAAAACTGTTTTTT. It yields the protein CASSSGGRTNEKLFF. V is TRBV7-2 and J is TRBJ1-4; D call uncertain. The germline V gene encodes CDR1 SGHTA and CDR2 FQGNSA. Trimming took 4 bases from V and 1 from J, leaving 10 bases between them. CDR3 length: 15 amino acids.

The chain couples TRBV6-5 to TRBJ2-7; no firm D call. Trimming shortened V by 6 bases and J by 2 bases, and 11 bases separated the two germline ends. In germline, CDR1 is MNHEY, CDR2 SVGAGI. This CDR3 is 13 amino acids long. The CDR3 spells CASSFGLAYEQYF. CDR3 sequence (DNA): TGTGCCAGCAGCTTCGGTCTTGCCTACGAGCAGTACTTC.

This clone appeared a few times. This chain joins TRBV2 and TRBJ2-3; the match to TRBD2 covers 13 bases. Germline V CDR1 and CDR2: SNHLY, FYNNEI. The CDR3 is 17 residues long. Trimming at V came to 4 bases and at J to 0 bases, leaving 4 bases not matched to a gene. The CDR3 reads CASSGGLAGTSTDTQYF. The DNA of the CDR3 is TGTGCCAGCAGTGGGGGACTAGCGGGGACTAGCACAGATACGCAGTATTTT.

The chain uses TRBV7-6 and TRBJ2-5; the D is unclear. Trimming took off 1 base at V and 2 bases at J, with 5 bases between the two ends. The CDR3 has 13 residues. The germline CDR1 and CDR2 sequences are SGHVS and FNYEAQ. CDR3 sequence: CASSLGAQETQYF. The CDR3 nucleotides are TGTGCCAGCAGCTTAGGAGCTCAAGAGACCCAGTACTTC. The entire variable domain, with the rest obtained from reference TRBV7-6 and TRBJ2-5, is as follows: GAGVSQSPRYKVTKRGQDVALRCDPISGHVSLYWYRQALGQGPEFLTYFNYEAQQDKSGLPNDRFSAERPEGSISTLTIQRTEQRDSAMYRCASSLGAQETQYFGPGTRLLVL.

This chain uses TRBV6-5 with TRBJ1-1; TRBD1 agrees at 9 bases. J was trimmed by 6 bases and V by 6 bases; bases with no gene match: 8. The length of the CDR3 is 14 residues. Germline loops: CDR1 MNHEY, CDR2 SVGAGI. The CDR3 reads CASSLGQGKAEAFF. CDR3 in DNA: TGTGCCAGCAGCCTGGGACAGGGTAAGGCTGAAGCTTTCTTT.

The V and J genes are TRBV5-6 and TRBJ2-7; the match to TRBD1 covers 11 bases. The ends lost 0 bases at V and 7 bases at J; junction bases unmatched: 6. The CDR3 runs 15 residues. Germline loops: CDR1 SGHDT, CDR2 YYEEEE. CDR3 nucleotide sequence: TGTGCCAGCAGCTTGGTCGGGACAGGGGGGAATGAGCAGTACTTC. Translated, it gives CASSLVGTGGNEQYF.

This clone was seen a few times. The chain combines TRBV10-3 with TRBJ1-2; D remains unclear. Trimming left V 0 bases short and J 6 bases short, with 8 bases between. The germline CDR1 and CDR2 sequences are ENHRY and SYGVKD. The CDR3 contains 13 residues. In DNA form, the CDR3 reads TGTGCCATCAGTGAGTCAGGGTCCCATGGCTACACCTTC. Translation: CAISESGSHGYTF.

The J gene is TRBJ1-1, the V gene TRBV11-2, with D perhaps matching TRBD1 (6 bases). The V end lost 5 bases, the J end lost 1 base, and 11 bases lay between the germline ends. Germline values: CDR1 SGHAT, CDR2 FQNNGV. This CDR3 has 14 residues. CDR3 sequence: CASSSKGQNTEAFF. The CDR3, as DNA: TGTGCCAGCAGCAGTAAGGGACAGAACACTGAAGCTTTCTTT.

The DNA for the CDR3 is TGTGCCAGCAGCTTGGGATCGCCTGCCTACGAGCAGTACTTC. Residues: CASSLGSPAYEQYF. The chain recombines TRBV5-4 with TRBJ2-7; D ambiguous. Trimming took off 0 bases at V and 2 bases at J, with 9 bases between the two ends. This CDR3 is built from 14 residues. CDR1 is SGHNT and CDR2 is YYREEE in the germline V gene (reference sequence).

The rearrangement uses TRBV29-1 and TRBJ2-1; either TRBD1 or TRBD2 may fit D (5 bases each). Per the germline V gene, CDR1 is SQVTM and CDR2 is ANQGSEA. V shed 1 base and J shed 7 bases, with 11 bases lying between them. There are 13 residues in the CDR3. The CDR3 here is CSVEGGVQNEQFF. DNA of the CDR3: TGCAGCGTTGAAGGAGGGGTCCAGAATGAGCAGTTCTTC.

This clone was detected a few times. V is TRBV6-5 and J is TRBJ1-2, with D perhaps TRBD1 (5 bases). The germline V and J ends were trimmed by 2 bases and 8 bases, with 12 bases remaining between them. The CDR3 sequence is 13 residues long. The V gene's germline CDR1 is MNHEY and CDR2 SVGAGI. This chain's CDR3 is CASSYRQGGGYTF. CDR3 bases: TGTGCCAGCAGTTACCGGCAGGGAGGCGGCTACACCTTC.